Below, 26 T cell receptor beta chains from the same sample are listed, as sequenced in a study of radiation and T cells in renal cell carcinoma. Sequenced by immunoSEQ multiplex PCR; TCRdb stores in-frame clones only, minus some. This repertoire shows about 22,000 clones, 60% to 80% found once; its top ten account for 35% to 45%. Time point: baseline pretreatment blood. As for treatment: 15 Gy SBRT to primary tumor, nephrectomy 4 weeks later. The source material was blood, sampled from a patient whose treatment included radiotherapy and nephrectomy. The receptor source for this set is a man between 60 and 75 years old with renal cell carcinoma.

The rearrangement links TRBV7-4 to TRBJ1-5; TRBD1 matches at 12 bases. Germline CDR1 and CDR2: SGHVT and SQSDAQ. V shed 5 bases and J 1 base; nucleotides not matched to a gene: 15. CDR3 length: 20 residues. The CDR3 region is CASSANRDRGLHLSNQPQHF. CDR3 DNA: TGTGCCAGCAGCGCCAACCGGGACAGGGGGCTTCATTTGAGCAATCAGCCCCAGCATTTT.

There are a few counts of this clone. This chain connects TRBV2 to TRBJ1-2, with D possibly being TRBD1 (5 bases). The germline V and J ends were trimmed by 3 bases and 3 bases, with 14 bases remaining between them. This CDR3 has 15 amino acids. From germline, CDR1 is SNHLY and CDR2 FYNNEI. The CDR3 DNA reads TGTGCCAGCAGTGACGGTTCCGGGGGGGACTATGGCTACACCTTC. It translates to CASSDGSGGDYGYTF.

The rearrangement links TRBV7-7 to TRBJ1-1; D call uncertain. The CDR3 sequence is 17 residues long. The germline V gene encodes CDR1 SSHAT and CDR2 FNYEAQ (reference sequence). CDR3 sequence (DNA): TGTGCTAGGATCGGCCAAATCAAACTTTGCGGGAACACTGAAGCTTTCTTT. Its protein is CARIGQIKLCGNTEAFF.

This clone is a singleton in its sample. The rearrangement joins TRBV2 to TRBJ2-1; no reliable D call. Germline V gene data show CDR1 as SNHLY and CDR2 as FYNNEI. The CDR3 is 14 residues long. Trimming took off 5 bases at V and 5 bases at J, with 13 bases between the two ends. CDR3 amino acids: CASSKVTSDNEQFF. Written as DNA, the CDR3 is TGTGCCAGCAGTAAGGTGACATCGGACAATGAGCAGTTCTTC.

The chain is built from TRBV2 and TRBJ2-2; D unclear. Trimming took 3 bases from V and 3 from J, leaving 2 bases between them. Germline CDR1 SNHLY, CDR2 FYNNEI. The CDR3 spans 12 residues. The CDR3 bases are TGTGCCAGCAGTGACTACACCGGGGAGCTGTTTTTT. Translating gives CASSDYTGELFF.

The chain is built from TRBV6-5 and TRBJ1-2; no clear D. This CDR3 has 13 residues. The ends were cut back, 4 bases at V and 4 bases at J, with 10 bases in the middle. The germline V gene has CDR1 MNHEY and CDR2 SVGAGI. The CDR3 sequence: CASSFPGGYGYTF. CDR3 sequence (DNA): TGTGCCAGCAGTTTCCCCGGCGGCTATGGCTACACCTTC.

CDR3 sequence (DNA): TGTGCCAGCAGCAAGGGACAGGGGGATTTCTACGAGCAGTACTTC. The encoded protein is CASSKGQGDFYEQYF. The genes are TRBV27 and TRBJ2-5, with 11 bases matching TRBD1. The J call may be in error: the DNA end matches TRBJ2-7 better. Germline loops: CDR1 MNHEY, CDR2 SMNVEV (reference sequence). This CDR3 region has 15 residues.

Details on this clone: The DNA is left out, because the CDR3 cannot be placed on it with certainty; the CDR3 is given as TCRdb lists it. The gene calls are TRBV25-1 and TRBJ2-3; TRBD1 reflects the table's D call only, with no check against the DNA. Termini included, the CDR3 measures 15 amino acids. Germline assignment: CDR1 MGHDK and CDR2 SYGVNS. CDR3 region: CASSSSTGIKDTQYF.

CDR3 loop: CASRPVGGRGYGYTF. The DNA of the CDR3 is TGTGCCAGCAGGCCGGTGGGGGGCAGGGGCTATGGCTACACCTTC. V is TRBV5-4 and J is TRBJ1-2, with D possibly being TRBD1 (6 bases). Trimming removed 5 bases at V and 4 bases at J, with 18 bases between. The germline CDR1 and CDR2 sequences are SGHNT and YYREEE (reference sequence). This CDR3 contains 15 residues.

The chain is built from TRBV7-6 and TRBJ1-2; 7 bases are shared with TRBD1. This CDR3 comprises 14 residues. Looked up from germline, CDR1 is SGHVS and CDR2 is FNYEAQ. The ends lost 1 base at V and 4 bases at J; junction bases unmatched: 3. The CDR3 DNA sequence: TGTGCCAGCAGCTTAGTGGCAGGGGGCTATGGCTACACCTTC. Amino acid sequence: CASSLVAGGYGYTF.

This clone was detected only once. A single base separates this from a much larger clone, so it may be a read error. Other DNA variants within this sample encode the same CDR3. This rearrangement joins TRBV7-8 to TRBJ1-2, with D hard to call. Per germline, CDR1 SGHVS and CDR2 FQNEAQ. CDR3 length equals 13 residues. The CDR3, as DNA: TGTGCCAGCAGCTTACTAGTGGGAGGTGGCTATACCTTC. Its protein product is CASSLLVGGGYTF.

The chain recombines TRBV27 with TRBJ2-2; no reliable D call. The germline V and J ends were trimmed by 5 bases and 7 bases, with 20 bases remaining between them. This CDR3 is 16 amino acids long. The germline CDR1 and CDR2 sequences are MNHEY and SMNVEV (reference sequence). CDR3 nucleotide sequence: TGTGCCAGCAGTCAACGCCGTACGAATGACGGCGGGGAGCTGTTTTTT. Translation gives CASSQRRTNDGGELFF.

This clone was recorded only once. The chain uses TRBV27 and TRBJ1-5; D is perhaps TRBD1 (5 bases). The CDR3 runs 14 residues. Per germline, CDR1 MNHEY and CDR2 SMNVEV (reference sequence). Deletions cut 0 bases from V and 6 bases from J, with 9 bases between. The CDR3 coding sequence is TGTGCCAGCAGTTTATCGAGGGGAAGTCAGCCCCAGCATTTT. Protein sequence: CASSLSRGSQPQHF.

This sequence joins TRBV11-3 and TRBJ2-3, with D unresolved. The CDR3 consists of 13 residues. CDR1 and CDR2 from the germline V gene are SGHNT and YENEEA. Trimming stripped 0 bases from V and 3 bases from J, with 4 bases between. CDR3 protein: CASSLDGTDTQYF. The CDR3 DNA reads TGTGCCAGCAGCTTAGATGGGACAGATACGCAGTATTTT.

This rearrangement joins TRBV5-1 to TRBJ2-3; 11 nucleotides match TRBD2. CDR1 is SGHRS and CDR2 is YFSETQ in the germline V gene. V lost 4 bases, J lost 3 bases, and 7 bases stayed unmatched. The CDR3 totals 16 residues. CDR3: CASSPFSGRGTDTQYF. CDR3 coding DNA: TGCGCCAGCAGCCCCTTTAGCGGGAGGGGTACAGATACGCAGTATTTT.

The chain employs TRBV30 and TRBJ2-7; either TRBD1 or TRBD2 may supply D (6 bases each). This CDR3 region has 15 residues. The germline V gene encodes CDR1 GTSNPN and CDR2 SVGIG (reference sequence). Trimming removed 2 bases at V and 4 bases at J, with 18 bases between. The CDR3 reads CAWSTRDKDYYEQYF. CDR3 nucleotides: TGTGCCTGGAGTACCCGGGACAAGGACTATTACGAGCAGTACTTC.

The V and J genes are TRBV5-1 and TRBJ2-7, with 11 bases that match TRBD2. The J segment lost 6 bases and the V segment lost 0 bases, leaving 8 bases of the junction unmatched. The CDR3 has 16 amino acids. Germline CDR1 SGHRS, CDR2 YFSETQ. The chain's CDR3 is CASSLEALAGVREQYF. CDR3 sequence (DNA): TGCGCCAGCAGCTTGGAGGCACTAGCGGGAGTTCGCGAGCAGTACTTC.

The chain joins TRBV7-9 to TRBJ2-7; weak D call: TRBD2 (5 bases). CDR1 is SEHNR and CDR2 is FQNEAQ in the germline V gene (reference sequence). This CDR3 comprises 13 residues. V shed 5 bases and J shed 3 bases, with 11 bases lying between them. The DNA for the CDR3 is TGTGCCAGCAGCCCCGGACTGGTCTACGAGCAGTACTTC. As protein: CASSPGLVYEQYF.

The chain joins TRBV29-1 to TRBJ2-1, with 7 bases identical to TRBD2. The CDR3 runs 15 residues. V lost 2 bases and J lost 3; bases outside the gene matches: 7. In germline, CDR1 is SQVTM, CDR2 ANQGSEA. The CDR3 region is CSVEPGREGYNEQFF. The DNA for the CDR3 is TGCAGCGTTGAACCGGGGAGGGAGGGCTACAATGAGCAGTTCTTC.

The chain uses TRBV5-1 and TRBJ2-2; no reliable D call. Trimming took 7 bases from V and 2 from J, leaving 12 bases between them. This CDR3 region has 14 residues. In germline, CDR1 is SGHRS, CDR2 YFSETQ. CDR3 region: CASHPTINTGELFF. The CDR3 bases are TGCGCCAGCCACCCGACGATAAACACCGGGGAGCTGTTTTTT.

The chain carries TRBV11-3 and TRBJ2-3, with D perhaps matching TRBD2 (5 bases). The CDR3 consists of 14 residues. The V and J ends lost 5 bases and 4 bases respectively, with 13 bases between them. Per the germline V gene, CDR1 is SGHNT and CDR2 is YENEEA. The CDR3 coding sequence is TGTGCCAGCAGCCCAGGTCGGCGGGCAGATACGCAGTATTTT. Its protein is CASSPGRRADTQYF.

The J gene is TRBJ1-6, the V gene TRBV18; D is undetermined. The CDR3 length is 14 residues. V lost 4 bases and J lost 7, with 11 bases in between. Germline assignment: CDR1 KGHSH and CDR2 LQKENI. The CDR3 coding sequence is TGTGCCAGCTCACAAGGCGCGGGCAATTCACCCCTCCACTTT. Its protein is CASSQGAGNSPLHF.

This clone has just one count. The chain links TRBV19 to TRBJ2-5, with D possibly being TRBD2 (5 bases). Trimming shortened V by 3 bases and J by 2 bases, and 7 bases separated the two germline ends. CDR3 length: 13 residues. The germline CDR1 and CDR2 sequences are LNHDA and SQIVND (reference sequence). This chain's CDR3 is CASSIRGQETQYF. CDR3 sequence (DNA): TGTGCCAGTAGTATTCGGGGTCAAGAGACCCAGTACTTC.

The CDR3, as DNA: TGCGCCAGCAGCCAACAAACTGGGGCAGTAGCGGATACGCAGTATTTT. It codes for CASSQQTGAVADTQYF. The V gene is TRBV4-3, the J gene TRBJ2-3; D possibly uses TRBD1 or TRBD2 (5 bases each). This CDR3 has 16 residues. In germline, CDR1 is LGHNA, CDR2 YSLEER. Trimming removed 2 bases at V and 6 bases at J, with 18 bases between.

The V gene is TRBV7-2, the J gene TRBJ2-1; 12 bases are a match to TRBD2. This CDR3 spans 15 amino acids. Germline CDR1 is SGHTA and CDR2 is FQGNSA. Unmatched junction bases numbered 4, after V lost 5 bases and J lost 5 bases. The DNA for the CDR3 is TGTGCCAGCAGCACCACTAGCGGGGGGCACAATGAGCAGTTCTTC. Residues: CASSTTSGGHNEQFF.

This clone was seen more than once but under ten times. The rearrangement joins TRBV6-1 to TRBJ1-6; tentatively, D is TRBD1 (5 bases). From germline, CDR1 is MNHNS and CDR2 SASEGT. V was shortened by 6 bases and J by 5 bases, with 5 bases between the two germline ends. The CDR3 has 12 residues. For the CDR3, the DNA is TGTGCCAGCAGGGACAATAATTCACCCCTCCACTTT. Protein: CASRDNNSPLHF.